Each of the 31 T cell receptor beta chains below was sequenced from the same sample in a study of T cells after yellow fever vaccination. TCRdb reprocessed the 5' RACE reads via MiXCR and lists one record per CDR3 protein. The repertoire holds about 260,000 distinct CDR3 sequences, with 13% as singletons. The input for sequencing was CD4+ T cells sorted from PBMCs, taken 45 days after the yellow fever booster vaccination. The source of these receptors is a man in his thirties or forties who received the YFV17D yellow fever vaccine.

This clonotype occurred a few times. This chain connects TRBV20-1 to TRBJ2-1, with D unclear. The CDR3 totals 12 residues. Per the germline V gene, CDR1 is DFQATT and CDR2 is SNEGSKA (reference sequence). V lost 4 bases, J lost 9 bases, and 13 bases lay in between. In DNA, the CDR3 is TGCAGTGCTACCCCCGACGGTGGTGAGCAGTTCTTC. Translating it yields CSATPDGGEQFF.

The rearrangement uses TRBV27 and TRBJ2-1; a weak D match, TRBD2 (6 bases). Germline V lookup: CDR1 MNHEY, CDR2 SMNVEV (reference sequence). This CDR3 comprises 16 residues. V lost 4 bases to trimming and J lost 6 bases, with 19 bases between them. DNA of the CDR3: TGTGCCAGCAGTTCCCCCGGGACTGCGAGGGGCAATGAGCAGTTCTTC. Amino acids: CASSSPGTARGNEQFF.

Only a few counts were recorded for this clonotype. The chain recombines TRBV20-1 with TRBJ2-7, with 7 bases aligning to TRBD2. The V gene's germline CDR1 is DFQATT and CDR2 SNEGSKA (reference sequence). V was pared by 5 bases and J by 0 bases, with 7 bases of the junction left unmatched. CDR3 length: 14 residues. In DNA, the CDR3 is TGCAGTGCTCCGACTAGCTATTACTCCTACGAGCAGTACTTC. This encodes CSAPTSYYSYEQYF.

The CDR3 coding sequence is TGCGCCAGCAGCTTGGACGGAGACCGCTTCGACATTCAGTACTTC. Its translation: CASSLDGDRFDIQYF. The V gene is TRBV5-1, the J gene TRBJ2-4, with D unresolved. CDR1 is SGHRS, CDR2 YFSETQ, per germline. Trimming removed 0 bases at V and 8 bases at J, with 15 bases between. The CDR3 has 15 residues.

The V gene is TRBV5-1, the J gene TRBJ2-1; D may be TRBD1 or TRBD2 (5 bases each). In germline, CDR1 is SGHRS, CDR2 YFSETQ. The V and J ends lost 4 bases and 0 bases respectively, with 14 bases between them. The CDR3 runs to 16 residues. Here the CDR3 DNA reads TGCGCCAGCAGCACGTGGGACCGGAGCTCCTACAATGAGCAGTTCTTC. Amino acid sequence: CASSTWDRSSYNEQFF.

There are many counts of this clonotype. The chain recombines TRBV20-1 with TRBJ2-4, with D maybe TRBD2 (5 bases). V gave up 6 bases and J gave up 6 bases, with 21 bases separating them. The CDR3 is made up of 15 amino acids. Germline CDR1 DFQATT, CDR2 SNEGSKA (reference sequence). CDR3 DNA sequence: TGCAGTGCCCGCCTGCCCGGAGGTGGCAGAAACATTCAGTACTTC. This encodes CSARLPGGGRNIQYF.

About this clonotype itself: Its ends do not fully match the called genes, so a read error is possible. The CDR3 coding sequence is TGCGCCAGCAGGTTGGACAGGGGGTTCCGGGCTAGCACAGATACGCAGTATTTT. Protein product: CASRLDRGFRASTDTQYF. V usage is TRBV5-1 and J usage is TRBJ2-3; 10 positions match TRBD1. Germline CDR1 and CDR2: SGHRS and YFSETQ. CDR3 length: 18 amino acids.

The V gene is TRBV7-2, the J gene TRBJ2-5; 8 bases map to TRBD1. The V segment lost 6 bases and the J segment 5 bases; nucleotides outside the gene matches: 11. Germline CDR1 reads SGHTA; CDR2 reads FQGNSA. The CDR3 totals 15 residues. This CDR3 is CASRRQGFGSETQYF. The CDR3 bases are TGTGCCAGCAGACGACAGGGGTTTGGGAGCGAGACCCAGTACTTC.

This clonotype was observed a handful of times. The chain recombines TRBV27 with TRBJ2-3, with 9 bases identical to TRBD2. CDR1 MNHEY and CDR2 SMNVEV come from the germline V gene (reference sequence). After removal of 4 bases from V and 0 bases from J, the junction contained 5 bases not matched to a gene. The length of the CDR3 is 16 residues. The CDR3 DNA sequence: TGTGCCAGCAGTTCCAAGGGACTAGCTAGCACAGATACGCAGTATTTT. It yields the protein CASSSKGLASTDTQYF.

Here the CDR3 DNA reads TGTGCCAGCAGCTTCCAAGTAGCGGCCTATGGCTACACCTTC. As protein: CASSFQVAAYGYTF. This chain links TRBV7-2 with TRBJ1-2; D is undetermined. Trimming removed 3 bases at V and 4 bases at J, with 12 bases between. Germline CDR1 SGHTA, CDR2 FQGNSA. The CDR3 contains 14 residues.

The V call is TRBV20-1, the J call TRBJ2-7; 11 nucleotides line up with TRBD2. V was pared by 5 bases and J by 3 bases, with 3 bases of the junction left unmatched. This CDR3 spans 13 amino acids. CDR1 DFQATT and CDR2 SNEGSKA come from the germline V gene (reference sequence). CDR3 sequence: CSASLAGGYEQYF. Here the CDR3 DNA reads TGCAGTGCTTCTCTAGCGGGAGGCTACGAGCAGTACTTC.

This clonotype has a handful of counts. V gene TRBV5-1 combines with J gene TRBJ2-1; TRBD2 might be the D (6 bases). The length of the CDR3 is 15 residues. CDR1 and CDR2 from the germline V gene are SGHRS and YFSETQ. V was trimmed by 3 bases and J by 7 bases, leaving 17 bases between them. The CDR3 bases are TGCGCCAGCAGCTGGGGCGCCGGGGGAAGGAATGAGCAGTTCTTC. Residues: CASSWGAGGRNEQFF.

This chain uses TRBV6-5 with TRBJ1-5; D gene uncertain. The CDR3 is 12 amino acids. The germline V and J ends were trimmed by 6 bases and 8 bases, with 11 bases remaining between them. Germline V lookup: CDR1 MNHEY, CDR2 SVGAGI. The CDR3 DNA follows: TGTGCCAGCAGCTCGGTCGGGGAGCCCCAGCATTTT. It encodes CASSSVGEPQHF.

The V gene is TRBV20-1, the J gene TRBJ2-3, with 9 nucleotides matching TRBD1. Germline-derived CDR1 and CDR2 are DFQATT and SNEGSKA (reference sequence). V lost 6 bases to trimming and J lost 1 base; unmatched junction nucleotides: 8. The length of the CDR3 is 15 residues. CDR3 DNA: TGCAGTGCCAAAACAGGGGGCGGTCGCACAGATACGCAGTATTTT. Its protein product is CSAKTGGGRTDTQYF.

This clonotype was recorded a few times. The chain has TRBV5-1 and TRBJ2-7, with D possibly matching TRBD2 (5 bases). The CDR3 totals 12 residues. Germline CDR1 and CDR2: SGHRS and YFSETQ. V was shortened by 4 bases and J by 6 bases, with 11 bases between the two germline ends. CDR3 DNA: TGCGCCAGCAGCACTGGACTGGGCGAGCAGTACTTC. It yields the protein CASSTGLGEQYF.

This clonotype was seen ten or more times. This chain links TRBV20-1 with TRBJ1-1; D is unclear. Germline CDR1 and CDR2: DFQATT and SNEGSKA (reference sequence). There are 14 residues in the CDR3. CDR3 nucleotides: TGCCGCTCCACCCCAGTACGGACGAACACTGAAGCTTTCTTT. Amino acids: CRSTPVRTNTEAFF.

The genes are TRBV5-1 and TRBJ2-3; D is perhaps TRBD2 (6 bases). Germline-derived CDR1 and CDR2 are SGHRS and YFSETQ. This CDR3 comprises 16 residues. V gave up 4 bases and J gave up 2 bases, with 17 bases separating them. As DNA, the CDR3 is TGCGCCAGCAGCCGCCTCGGGACGGGAGCCACAGATACGCAGTATTTT. This gives the protein CASSRLGTGATDTQYF.

The chain is built from TRBV20-1 and TRBJ1-4, with 7 positions matching TRBD1. The CDR3 has 13 residues. Trimming at V came to 6 bases and at J to 7 bases, leaving 8 bases not matched to a gene. Germline V gene sequence: CDR1 DFQATT, CDR2 SNEGSKA (reference sequence). The CDR3 sequence is CSATHYRGEKLFF. CDR3 nucleotide sequence: TGCAGTGCAACCCACTACAGGGGTGAAAAACTGTTTTTT.

The chain is built from TRBV7-2 and TRBJ1-2; unclear D gene. The CDR3 extends over 14 amino acids. Trimming took off 5 bases at V and 5 bases at J, with 15 bases between the two ends. The germline V gene encodes CDR1 SGHTA and CDR2 FQGNSA. For the CDR3, the DNA is TGTGCCAGCAGCCCCGCCGGAACTTTTTATGGCTACACCTTC. As protein: CASSPAGTFYGYTF.

DNA for the CDR3: TGTGCCAGCCTTCCGGGAGAGGGATTCTACGAGCAGTACTTC. This encodes CASLPGEGFYEQYF. The chain recombines TRBV28 with TRBJ2-7; perhaps TRBD2 as D (6 bases). Between the trimmed V and J ends, which lost 8 bases and 3 bases, there was a span of 17 bases. CDR1 MDHEN and CDR2 SYDVKM come from the germline V gene. The CDR3 is 14 amino acids.

V usage is TRBV6-2 or TRBV6-3 and J usage is TRBJ2-7; 11 nucleotides align to TRBD1. Germline V CDR1 and CDR2: MNHEY, SVGEGT. V lost 0 bases and J lost 3; bases outside the gene matches: 1. The CDR3 contains 15 residues. The CDR3 protein is CASSYSGTGGYEQYF. CDR3 in DNA: TGTGCCAGCAGTTACTCCGGGACAGGGGGCTACGAGCAGTACTTC.

This clonotype was counted a few times. V gene TRBV2 combines with J gene TRBJ2-6; D might be TRBD2 (6 bases). Germline CDR1 SNHLY, CDR2 FYNNEI. The V end lost 3 bases, the J end lost 0 bases, and 15 bases lay between the germline ends. CDR3 length equals 18 residues. The CDR3 here is CASSDSLAIGSGANVLTF. The CDR3 bases are TGTGCCAGCAGTGACTCCCTAGCGATTGGCTCTGGGGCCAACGTCCTGACTTTC. The variable domain in full, with the rest retrieved from reference TRBV2 and TRBJ2-6, is EPEVTQTPSHQVTQMGQEVILRCVPISNHLYFYWYRQILGQKVEFLVSFYNNEISEKSEIFDDQFSVERPDGSNFTLKIRSTKLEDSAMYFCASSDSLAIGSGANVLTFGAGSRLTVL.

The CDR3 DNA follows: TGTGCCAGCACCCACGCGGATACGCAGTATTTT. Encoded protein: CASTHADTQYF. V gene TRBV28 combines with J gene TRBJ2-3; no clear D. CDR1 and CDR2 from the germline V gene are MDHEN and SYDVKM. The CDR3 extends over 11 amino acids. With 7 bases removed from V and 6 bases from J, the gap between germline ends came to 8 bases.

The chain employs TRBV9 and TRBJ2-7, with 8 bases lining up with TRBD2. This CDR3 spans 13 amino acids. V was clipped by 4 bases and J by 5 bases; unmatched bases: 5. The germline gives CDR1 SGDLS, CDR2 YYNGEE. In DNA, the CDR3 is TGTGCCAGCAGCCGGGAGGGCCACCACGAGCAGTACTTC. Translated, it gives CASSREGHHEQYF.

CDR3 coding DNA: TGTGCCAGCAGCGTAACGGCCCTCTTGAATGCCGGGGAGCTGTTTTTT. It encodes CASSVTALLNAGELFF. The chain carries TRBV9 and TRBJ2-2, with D unresolved. The CDR3 is made up of 16 amino acids. The germline V and J ends were trimmed by 1 base and 6 bases, with 16 bases remaining between them. In germline, CDR1 is SGDLS, CDR2 YYNGEE.

This clonotype occurred a few times. The chain has TRBV12-3 or TRBV12-4 and TRBJ2-7; the match to TRBD2 covers 14 bases. J was trimmed by 4 bases and V by 5 bases; bases with no gene match: 10. CDR3 length: 17 residues. The CDR3 bases are TGTGCCAGCAGTGCGAATCGACTAGCGGGAGGGCCTTACGAGCAGTACTTC. This translates into CASSANRLAGGPYEQYF.

The chain carries TRBV21-1 and TRBJ2-3; TRBD2, as called in the table, went unchecked against the DNA. TRBV21-1 is deemed a pseudogene. The CDR3 length is 17 residues. CDR3 sequence reads: CASSKDPLVPGAWTQYF. The CDR3 coding sequence is TGTGCCAGCAGCAAAGATCCGCTAGTACCGGGGGCTTGGACGCAGTATTTT.

In this sample, this clonotype turned up many times. The chain is built from TRBV6-6 and TRBJ2-7, with D perhaps TRBD2 (6 bases). Germline CDR1 reads MNHNY; CDR2 reads SVGAGI (reference sequence). The V end was cut by 4 bases, the J end by 6 bases, with 7 bases between. The CDR3 is made up of 11 amino acids. The CDR3 sequence: CASSSGGEQYF. CDR3 nucleotide sequence: TGTGCCAGCAGTTCCGGGGGCGAGCAGTACTTC.

This clonotype was detected ten times or more. The chain is built from TRBV10-3 and TRBJ2-3; D is possibly TRBD1 (5 bases). The germline V gene encodes CDR1 ENHRY and CDR2 SYGVKD. The length of the CDR3 is 13 residues. Trimming stripped 7 bases from V and 0 bases from J, with 8 bases between. CDR3 protein: CAIKGDSTDTQYF. As DNA, the CDR3 is TGTGCCATCAAAGGGGATAGCACAGATACGCAGTATTTT.

V gene TRBV5-1 combines with J gene TRBJ2-1; D is unclear. Germline V gene sequence: CDR1 SGHRS, CDR2 YFSETQ. The CDR3 extends over 16 amino acids. Between the trimmed V and J ends, which lost 4 bases and 7 bases, there was a span of 21 bases. CDR3 sequence: CASSPSNSPRVNEQFF. As DNA, the CDR3 is TGCGCCAGCAGCCCGTCTAACAGCCCTAGGGTTAATGAGCAGTTCTTC.

The CDR3 region has the DNA TGCGCCAGCAGCCAAGGGAGCGGGACCTACAATGAGCAGTTCTTC. Its translation: CASSQGSGTYNEQFF. V gene TRBV4-3 combines with J gene TRBJ2-1; 7 bases match TRBD2. The length of the CDR3 is 15 residues. With V trimmed by 1 base and J by 2 bases, 2 bases remained unmatched. Germline V lookup: CDR1 LGHNA, CDR2 YSLEER.